One sample yielded the 6 T cell receptor beta chains listed below, sequenced in a study of cytomegalovirus exposure and HLA in healthy donors. The PCR employed 60 Vbeta primers together with 13 Jbeta primers. TCRdb's copy holds only in-frame clones and misses some; the assay was immunoSEQ multiplex PCR. The sample records 200,000 or so clones, roughly 80% being singletons. Sequencing was performed on PBMCs. The receptor set was obtained from a boy between 10 and 17 years old in good health and CMV-seronegative.

The chain couples TRBV10-1 to TRBJ2-3; D not resolved. V lost 4 bases, J lost 2 bases, and 16 bases lay in between. Germline assignment: CDR1 WNHNN and CDR2 SYGVQD (reference sequence). This CDR3 has 16 amino acids. This CDR3 is CASSASLPGFTDTQYF. CDR3 nucleotides: TGCGCCAGCAGTGCCTCGCTCCCAGGCTTCACAGATACGCAGTATTTT.

The chain is built from TRBV4-3 and TRBJ2-3, with 10 positions matching TRBD2. The CDR3 runs 17 residues. The germline V gene encodes CDR1 LGHNA and CDR2 YSLEER. With V trimmed by 0 bases and J by 2 bases, 5 bases remained unmatched. This CDR3 reads CASSQDQLAGFTDTQYF. DNA for the CDR3: TGCGCCAGCAGCCAAGATCAACTAGCGGGGTTCACAGATACGCAGTATTTT.

This chain links TRBV6-5 with TRBJ1-5, with TRBD1 as a possible D gene (6 bases). The CDR3 length is 15 residues. Germline CDR1 and CDR2: MNHEY and SVGAGI. The germline V and J ends were trimmed by 2 bases and 5 bases, with 13 bases remaining between them. The CDR3 DNA reads as TGTGCCAGCAGTTACACGGCGGGGGCCGATCAGCCCCAGCATTTT. Translation gives CASSYTAGADQPQHF.

The V call is TRBV2, the J call TRBJ1-2, with TRBD1 matching 7 bases. CDR3 length: 13 amino acids. Germline assignment: CDR1 SNHLY and CDR2 FYNNEI. V lost 7 bases and J lost 2; bases outside the gene matches: 4. The CDR3 coding sequence is TGTGCCAGCAAGGGGACAGCCAACTATGGCTACACCTTC. The encoded protein is CASKGTANYGYTF.

The genes are TRBV7-3 and TRBJ1-2; no clear D. The CDR3 extends over 16 amino acids. CDR1 and CDR2 from the germline V gene are SGHTA and FQGTGA. The ends were cut back, 1 base at V and 2 bases at J, with 14 bases in the middle. The CDR3 nucleotides read TGTGCCAGCAGCTTAAGGTGGCAGCGAAGAAACTATGGCTACACCTTC. It yields the protein CASSLRWQRRNYGYTF.

The V and J genes are TRBV9 and TRBJ1-6; maybe TRBD1 (5 bases). Germline assignment: CDR1 SGDLS and CDR2 YYNGEE. There are 12 residues in the CDR3. V lost 4 bases and J 7 bases, leaving 6 bases between the germline ends. The CDR3 DNA sequence: TGTGCCAGCAGCCAGGGCAATTCACCCCTCCACTTT. This translates into CASSQGNSPLHF.